One sample yielded the 20 T cell receptor beta chains listed below, sequenced in a study of graft-versus-host responses after intestinal transplantation. Assay: immunoSEQ multiplex PCR; the TCRdb copy retains only in-frame clones and omits some. The data contain more than 85,000 clones, just under 95% of them seen just once; the ten biggest clones take up about 0.07%. What these receptors recognize is not known. Material: unstimulated CD8+ T cells sorted from spleen or lymph node cells, obtained before transplant. The source of these receptors is a human donor who was the organ donor for an intestinal transplant.

In the case of this clone: At one end the junction does not follow the germline gene, possibly because of a read error. The genes are TRBV5-4 and TRBJ2-7; TRBD1 is a possible D gene (6 bases). Germline V gene lookup returns CDR1 SGHNT and CDR2 YYREEE (reference sequence). The CDR3 loop spans 13 amino acids. For the CDR3, the DNA is TGTGCCAGCAGCCTAAGGGACACCTACGGGCAGTACTTC. This translates into CASSLRDTYGQYF.

This chain connects TRBV20-1 to TRBJ2-7; D possibly corresponds to TRBD1 (6 bases). Germline CDR1 is DFQATT and CDR2 is SNEGSKA (reference sequence). This CDR3 spans 11 amino acids. Trimming stripped 5 bases from V and 3 bases from J, with 8 bases between. The CDR3 loop is CSARQDYEQYF. CDR3 nucleotide sequence: TGCAGTGCTCGACAGGACTACGAGCAGTACTTC.

This chain uses TRBV5-4 with TRBJ1-2, with 8 bases matching TRBD1. Trimming cost V 4 bases and J 6 bases; bases outside gene matches: 5. This CDR3 comprises 13 residues. Per germline, CDR1 SGHNT and CDR2 YYREEE (reference sequence). CDR3 DNA sequence: TGTGCCAGCAGCCTGGACAGGGATAATGGCTACACCTTC. Its translation: CASSLDRDNGYTF.

The gene calls are TRBV9 and TRBJ1-2; 7 bases map to TRBD1. The CDR3 spans 16 residues. Per the germline V gene, CDR1 is SGDLS and CDR2 is YYNGEE. V dropped 2 bases and J dropped 2; count of bases not matched to a gene: 9. The DNA of the CDR3 is TGTGCCAGCAGCGTTAACGCGGGACAGATCAACTATGGCTACACCTTC. Translating gives CASSVNAGQINYGYTF.

This chain links TRBV10-1 with TRBJ2-2; tentatively, D is TRBD2 (6 bases). Trimming took off 0 bases at V and 10 bases at J, with 9 bases between the two ends. CDR3 length: 13 residues. Germline V lookup: CDR1 WNHNN, CDR2 SYGVQD (reference sequence). The CDR3 region is CASSESREVELFF. The CDR3 nucleotides are TGCGCCAGCAGTGAGTCGAGGGAGGTGGAGCTGTTTTTT.

The V and J genes are TRBV5-4 and TRBJ2-5, with D hard to call. V gave up 3 bases and J gave up 4 bases, with 16 bases separating them. The V gene's germline CDR1 is SGHNT and CDR2 YYREEE (reference sequence). The CDR3 totals 15 residues. Written as DNA, the CDR3 is TGTGCCAGCAGCTCCGACCCTAGGATTTTAGAGACCCAGTACTTC. This codes for CASSSDPRILETQYF.

The genes are TRBV13 and TRBJ2-2; D might be TRBD1 (5 bases). CDR1 and CDR2 (germline): PRHDT, FYEKMQ (reference sequence). V was trimmed by 0 bases and J by 1 base, leaving 6 bases between them. CDR3 length equals 15 residues. CDR3 amino acids: CASSLGQGNTGELFF. CDR3 in DNA: TGTGCCAGCAGCTTAGGGCAGGGGAACACCGGGGAGCTGTTTTTT.

This clone was counted only a few times. The rearrangement uses TRBV29-1 and TRBJ2-7; 9 bases fit TRBD1. Germline V gives CDR1 SQVTM, CDR2 ANQGSEA. With V trimmed by 7 bases and J by 1 base, 5 bases remained unmatched. CDR3 size: 13 residues. The CDR3 spells CSAGTGRSYEQYF. CDR3 nucleotide sequence: TGCAGCGCCGGGACAGGGAGGTCCTACGAGCAGTACTTC.

For this clone: A junction end diverges from the germline sequence, so it may reflect a read error. The V and J genes are TRBV4-1 and TRBJ1-4; 8 nucleotides match TRBD1. Germline V gene sequence: CDR1 MGHRA, CDR2 YSYEKL. The CDR3 is 15 residues long. The CDR3 is CASSQDTGGGEKLFF. The CDR3 DNA sequence: TGTGCCAGCAGCCAGGATACAGGGGGAGGAGAAAAACTGTTTTTT.

CDR3 in DNA: TGTGCCAGCAGCTCGACGCTAGCGGGGGGGCGGAATGAGCAGTTCTTC. It codes for CASSSTLAGGRNEQFF. V gene TRBV7-6 combines with J gene TRBJ2-1; 12 nucleotides align to TRBD2. The J segment lost 7 bases and the V segment lost 4 bases, leaving 8 bases of the junction unmatched. The CDR3 is 16 amino acids. Looked up from germline, CDR1 is SGHVS and CDR2 is FNYEAQ.

The genes are TRBV11-1 and TRBJ2-2, with a possible D match to TRBD2 (5 bases). Germline V CDR1 and CDR2: SGHAT, FQDESV (reference sequence). CDR3 length: 15 amino acids. V was clipped by 3 bases and J by 3 bases, with 11 bases between them. CDR3 region: CASSFGGRYTGELFF. In DNA form, the CDR3 reads TGTGCCAGCAGCTTTGGAGGACGGTACACCGGGGAGCTGTTTTTT. The whole variable domain, filled in from reference TRBV11-1 and TRBJ2-2, reads EAEVAQSPRYKITEKSQAVAFWCDPISGHATLYWYRQILGQGPELLVQFQDESVVDDSQLPKDRFSAERLKGVDSTLKIQPAELGDSAMYLCASSFGGRYTGELFFGEGSRLTVL.

The gene calls are TRBV13 and TRBJ1-4, with a possible D match to TRBD1 (6 bases). The CDR3 runs 14 residues. Trimming stripped 5 bases from V and 3 bases from J, with 10 bases between. Germline assignment: CDR1 PRHDT and CDR2 FYEKMQ (reference sequence). This CDR3 reads CASSQGGANEKLFF. The CDR3 coding sequence is TGTGCCAGCAGCCAAGGGGGGGCTAATGAAAAACTGTTTTTT.

The chain uses TRBV15 and TRBJ2-2, with D possibly TRBD2 on 6 matching bases. The V and J ends lost 0 bases and 7 bases respectively, with 12 bases between them. There are 15 residues in the CDR3. CDR1 is LNHNV and CDR2 is YYDKDF in the germline V gene (reference sequence). The CDR3 loop is CATSREEGSGGELFF. The CDR3 DNA follows: TGTGCCACCAGCAGAGAGGAGGGGAGTGGCGGGGAGCTGTTTTTT.

V gene TRBV28 combines with J gene TRBJ1-2, with TRBD1 as a possible D gene (5 bases). The germline V and J ends were trimmed by 8 bases and 8 bases, with 12 bases remaining between them. CDR3 length equals 11 residues. Germline CDR1 is MDHEN and CDR2 is SYDVKM. This chain's CDR3 is CASQGGGGYTF. DNA of the CDR3: TGTGCCAGCCAGGGTGGTGGCGGCTACACCTTC.

V is TRBV2 and J is TRBJ2-1; the match to TRBD1 covers 10 bases. Germline V gene sequence: CDR1 SNHLY, CDR2 FYNNEI. The CDR3 spans 17 residues. J gave up 4 bases and V 5 bases, and 11 bases lay outside the gene matches. The CDR3 spells CASSKTGGPPLYNEQFF. The CDR3 DNA reads as TGTGCCAGCAGTAAGACAGGGGGCCCACCTCTTTACAATGAGCAGTTCTTC.

This chain links TRBV5-1 with TRBJ2-3; 13 bases align to TRBD2. CDR3 size: 19 residues. V dropped 3 bases and J dropped 5; count of bases not matched to a gene: 15. Germline V gene data show CDR1 as SGHRS and CDR2 as YFSETQ. CDR3 protein: CASSSKLAGGPFDKDTQYF. In DNA form, the CDR3 reads TGCGCCAGCAGCTCAAAACTAGCGGGAGGGCCGTTCGATAAAGATACGCAGTATTTT.

The chain joins TRBV14 to TRBJ1-1, with 8 bases fitting TRBD1. Losses at the gene ends were 4 bases for V and 1 base for J; bases not matched to a gene: 20. Per the germline V gene, CDR1 is SGHDN and CDR2 is FVKESK. There are 20 residues in the CDR3. CDR3 sequence reads: CASSLDLRTGTGHQNTEAFF. The CDR3 DNA reads TGTGCCAGCAGCCTGGACTTAAGAACCGGGACAGGCCACCAGAACACTGAAGCTTTCTTT.

This chain joins TRBV6-5 and TRBJ2-7; 12 bases agree with TRBD2. The V segment lost 5 bases and the J segment 2 bases; nucleotides outside the gene matches: 1. The CDR3 consists of 14 residues. The germline CDR1 and CDR2 sequences are MNHEY and SVGAGI. In DNA, the CDR3 is TGTGCCAGCAGTCTAGCGGGAGGGACCTACGAGCAGTACTTC. Its translation: CASSLAGGTYEQYF.

The rearrangement joins TRBV5-6 to TRBJ2-7, with a weak D call TRBD1 (6 bases). V was shortened by 3 bases and J by 2 bases, with 12 bases between the two germline ends. The CDR3 consists of 14 residues. The germline V gene encodes CDR1 SGHDT and CDR2 YYEEEE. Here the CDR3 reads CASSSGARTYEQYF. DNA of the CDR3: TGTGCCAGCAGCTCAGGGGCGAGAACCTACGAGCAGTACTTC.

This clone was seen just once. The conserved phenylalanine or tryptophan normally closing the CDR3 is absent here, so this likely arose from a read error. The limits of the CDR3 on the DNA are not certain, so only TCRdb's listed CDR3 is given. The chain employs TRBV20-1 and TRBJ1-2. The CDR3 comprises 10 residues, both ends counted. Per the germline V gene, CDR1 is DFQATT and CDR2 is SNEGSKA (reference sequence). CDR3 amino acids: CSALGGVGNL.